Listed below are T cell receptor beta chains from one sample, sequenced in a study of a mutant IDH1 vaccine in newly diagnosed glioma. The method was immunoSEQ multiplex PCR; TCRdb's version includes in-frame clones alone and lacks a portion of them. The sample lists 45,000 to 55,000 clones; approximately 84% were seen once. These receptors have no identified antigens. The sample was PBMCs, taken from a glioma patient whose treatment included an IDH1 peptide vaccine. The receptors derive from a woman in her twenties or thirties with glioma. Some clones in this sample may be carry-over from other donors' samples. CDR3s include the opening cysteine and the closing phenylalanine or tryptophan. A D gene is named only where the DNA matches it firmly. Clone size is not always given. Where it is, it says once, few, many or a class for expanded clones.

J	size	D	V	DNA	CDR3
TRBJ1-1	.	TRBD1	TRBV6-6	TGTGCCAGCAGCCGGACAGGGGGCCAGAACACTGAAGCTTTCTTT	CASSRTGGQNTEAFF
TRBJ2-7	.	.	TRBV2	TGTGCCAGGTCCGGGACGGACTCCTACGAGCAGTACTTC	CARSGTDSYEQYF
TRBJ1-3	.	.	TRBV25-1	TGTGCCAGCAGTGAATCAGGGACAAAAGGAAACACCATATATTTT	CASSESGTKGNTIYF
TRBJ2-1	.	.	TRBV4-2	TGTGCCAGCAGCCAAGACGTGACGGGAAATGAGCAGTTCTTC	CASSQDVTGNEQFF
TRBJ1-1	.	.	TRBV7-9	TGTGCCAGCAGCTTAGTTATCAGTTGGACAACTGAAGCTTTCTTT	CASSLVISWTTEAFF
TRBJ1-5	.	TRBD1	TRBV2	TGTGCCAGCAAGCCCGGGACAGGGGGCAATCAGCCCCAGCATTTT	CASKPGTGGNQPQHF
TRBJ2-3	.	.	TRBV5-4	TGTGCCAGCAGCTTGATCTCGCGGGGATACACAGATACGCAGTATTTT	CASSLISRGYTDTQYF
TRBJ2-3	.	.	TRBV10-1	TGCGCCAGCATGGGGGGCAGGGGGGACGCAGATACGCAGTATTTT	CASMGGRGDADTQYF
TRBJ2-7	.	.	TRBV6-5	TGTGCCAGCAGTTACTCAATCGATTGGGGTGGCGAGCAGTACTTC	CASSYSIDWGGEQYF
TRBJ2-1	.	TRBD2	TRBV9	TGTGCCAGCAAAGCCGGACTACGAAGCGGGGGATACAATGAGCAGTTCTTC	CASKAGLRSGGYNEQFF
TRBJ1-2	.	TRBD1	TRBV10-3	TGTGCCATCACTGGAGGACAGGGCTATGGCTACACCTTC	CAITGGQGYGYTF
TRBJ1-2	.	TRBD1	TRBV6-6	TGTGCCAGCAGTTCCCTGGAGGGGGCACAGGGCTACACCTTC	CASSSLEGAQGYTF
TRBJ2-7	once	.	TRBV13	TGTGCCAGCAAGGTATCAGCATCCTACGAGCAGTACTTC	CASKVSASYEQYF
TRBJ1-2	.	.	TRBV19	TGTGCCAGTAGTATAGAACTCGATGGGGACTACTATGGCTACACCTTC	CASSIELDGDYYGYTF
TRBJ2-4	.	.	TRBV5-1	TGCGCCAGCAGCTCGAACCCGTGGTTAAACATTCAGTACTTC	CASSSNPWLNIQYF
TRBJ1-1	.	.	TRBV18	TGTGCCAGCTCACCGGGGACGGACCTGAGGGCTTTCTTT	CASSPGTDLRAFF
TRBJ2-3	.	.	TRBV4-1	TGCGCCAGCAGCCCCCGTGCCGATACGCAGTATTTT	CASSPRADTQYF
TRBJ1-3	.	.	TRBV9	TGTGCCAGCAGCGTAGCGCCAGGATCCTCTGGAAACACCATATATTTT	CASSVAPGSSGNTIYF
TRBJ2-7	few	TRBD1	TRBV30	TGTGCCTGGCGCAGGACAGGGGTCTCCTACGAGCAGTACTTC	CAWRRTGVSYEQYF
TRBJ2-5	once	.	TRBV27	TGTGCCAGCAGGCTTAGCTACAGGAACCTCCAAGAGACCCAGTACTTC	CASRLSYRNLQETQYF
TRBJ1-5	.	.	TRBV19	TGTGCCAGTAGTCTCCTCGGGGGACCAAGCAATCAGCCCCAGCATTTT	CASSLLGGPSNQPQHF
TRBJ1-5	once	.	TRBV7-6	TGTGCCAGCAGCTACAACTCAGGGGCTCAGCCCCAGCATTTT	CASSYNSGAQPQHF
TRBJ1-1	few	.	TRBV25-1	TGTGCCAGCAGTCGGAACACTGAAGCTTTCTTT	CASSRNTEAFF
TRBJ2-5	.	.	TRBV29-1	TGCAGCACCCAGGGTTTCGACCTCGGGCGTGAGACCCAGTACTTC	CSTQGFDLGRETQYF
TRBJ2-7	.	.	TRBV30	TGTGCCTGGGCCGATGCCTACGAGCAGTACTTC	CAWADAYEQYF
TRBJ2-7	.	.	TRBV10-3	TGTGCCATCAGTGACACTAGCAGGAGCTCCTACGAGCAGTACTTC	CAISDTSRSSYEQYF
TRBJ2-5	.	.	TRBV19	TGTGCCAGTAGGGACTCAGGTGGGGGTCGAGAGACCCAGTACTTC	CASRDSGGGRETQYF
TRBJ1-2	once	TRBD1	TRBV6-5	TGTGCCAGCAGATTCTCGGACAGGGGATACTATGGCTACACCTTC	CASRFSDRGYYGYTF
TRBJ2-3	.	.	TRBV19	TGTGCCAGTAGTGGCGGGGCAGGCACGCAGTATTTT	CASSGGAGTQYF
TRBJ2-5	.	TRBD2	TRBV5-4	TGTGCTTACCAACCGGGGGGTTTAGAGACCCAGTACTTC	CAYQPGGLETQYF
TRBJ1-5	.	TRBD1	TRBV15	TGTGCCACCAGCAGAGACCGAGGGGGCGGTCAGCCCCAGCATTTT	CATSRDRGGGQPQHF
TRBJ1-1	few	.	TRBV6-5	TGTGCCAGCAGTTACATGGAGATAGGCACTGAAGCTTTCTTT	CASSYMEIGTEAFF
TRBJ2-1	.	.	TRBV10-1	TGCGCCAGCGAAGGGCCCTTAGGTAGGCAGTTCTTC	CASEGPLGRQFF
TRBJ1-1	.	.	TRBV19	TGTGCCAGTAAGTCCGGGCTGAACACTGAAGCTTTCTTT	CASKSGLNTEAFF
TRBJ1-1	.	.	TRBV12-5	TGTGCTAGTGGGTCGGGCACTGAAGCTTTCTTT	CASGSGTEAFF
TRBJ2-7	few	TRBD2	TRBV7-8	TGTGCCAGCAGCTTAAATCTGGGGGGGGAGCAGTACTTC	CASSLNLGGEQYF
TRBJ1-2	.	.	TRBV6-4	TGTGCCAGCAGTGACTCGAAAGCGGGCCCCTATGGCTACACCTTC	CASSDSKAGPYGYTF
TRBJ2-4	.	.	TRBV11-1	TGTGCCAGCAGCTTTCAGGAGAACATTCAGTACTTC	CASSFQENIQYF
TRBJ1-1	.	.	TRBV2	TGTGCCAGCAGGGAGGGTTTCAATCCTGAAGCTTTCTTT	CASREGFNPEAFF
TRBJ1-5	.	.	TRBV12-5	TGTGCTAGTGGTTTGGTACCTGGGGGACAGCCCCAGCATTTT	CASGLVPGGQPQHF
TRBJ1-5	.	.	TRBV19	TGTGCCAGTAGCTACAGGGTTAATCAGCCCCAGCATTTT	CASSYRVNQPQHF
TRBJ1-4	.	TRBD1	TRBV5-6	TGTGCCAGCAGCCCGGGACAGCTGGGGGAAAAACTGTTTTTT	CASSPGQLGEKLFF
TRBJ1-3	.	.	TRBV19	TGTGCCAGTAGTTTTAACCTCAGGAGCTCTGGAAACACCATATATTTT	CASSFNLRSSGNTIYF
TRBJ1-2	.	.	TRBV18	TGTGCCAGCTCACCCCTTGGAGGGGCTGGCTACACCTTC	CASSPLGGAGYTF
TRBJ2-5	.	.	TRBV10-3	TGTGCCATCCTGGCTCGGGGACAAGAGACCCAGTACTTC	CAILARGQETQYF
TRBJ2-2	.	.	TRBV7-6	TGTGCCAGCAGCTTAGATGGTGGTGGGGCCGGGGAGCTGTTTTTT	CASSLDGGGAGELFF
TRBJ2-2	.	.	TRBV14	TGTGCCAGCAGCCAAGTGGTTATGAACACCGGGGAGCTGTTTTTT	CASSQVVMNTGELFF
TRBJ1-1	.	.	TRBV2	TGTGCCAGCAGCGCAGAGATGAACACTGAAGCTTTCTTT	CASSAEMNTEAFF
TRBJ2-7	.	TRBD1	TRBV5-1	TGCGCCAGCAGCCATGGACAGGCCTTGTACGAGCAGTACTTC	CASSHGQALYEQYF
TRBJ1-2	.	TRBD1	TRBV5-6	TGTGCCAGCAGCTTTGACAGGGGTGAAGGCTACACCTTC	CASSFDRGEGYTF
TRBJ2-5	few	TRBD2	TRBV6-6	TGTGCCAGCAGCCGGGGGGGCAAACGCGAGGAGACCCAGTACTTC	CASSRGGKREETQYF
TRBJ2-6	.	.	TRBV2	TGTGCCAGCAAGGGACAACCCTCTGGGGCCAACGTCCTGACTTTC	CASKGQPSGANVLTF
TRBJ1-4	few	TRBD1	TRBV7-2	TGTGCCAGCAGCTTTGACTCCTACAGGGGGACTAATGAAAAACTGTTTTTT	CASSFDSYRGTNEKLFF
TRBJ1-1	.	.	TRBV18	TGTGCCAGCTCACCGGGAGGGGCCTCTAGGACTGAAGCTTTCTTT	CASSPGGASRTEAFF